Presented here are 14 T cell receptor beta chains from one specimen sequenced in a study of CD8 T cells in ankylosing spondylitis. TCRdb re-derived calls from the 5' RACE reads in MiXCR, one entry per CDR3 protein. The sample includes some 90,000 distinct CDR3 sequences, around 30% of them seen just once. The material sequenced was blood, either unsorted or a sorted T cell fraction (not recorded which). The receptor set was obtained from a male donor with ankylosing spondylitis or in good health (not recorded which).

This clonotype turned up a few times. The chain carries TRBV20-1 and TRBJ2-2; D unclear. V was cut by 3 bases and J by 0 bases, with 11 bases left in between. The CDR3 length is 15 residues. CDR1 and CDR2 from the germline V gene are DFQATT and SNEGSKA (reference sequence). The CDR3 DNA sequence: TGCAGTGCTAGTATGGTCTCCCCGAACACCGGGGAGCTGTTTTTT. Translating it yields CSASMVSPNTGELFF.

The chain carries TRBV7-2 and TRBJ2-1; 11 nucleotides line up with TRBD2. From germline, CDR1 is SGHTA and CDR2 FQGNSA. After removal of 5 bases from V and 2 bases from J, the junction contained 8 bases not matched to a gene. CDR3 length: 17 residues. CDR3 DNA sequence: TGTGCCAGCAGCACAGACTTAGCGGGAGGGGCCTACAATGAGCAGTTCTTC. Amino acids: CASSTDLAGGAYNEQFF.

The genes are TRBV7-8 and TRBJ2-3, with 15 bases lining up with TRBD2. CDR1 and CDR2 from the germline V gene are SGHVS and FQNEAQ. The J segment lost 4 bases and the V segment lost 4 bases, leaving 12 bases of the junction unmatched. This CDR3 is 19 amino acids long. CDR3 sequence: CASSSGTGTSGRTADTQYF. The CDR3 coding sequence is TGTGCCAGCAGCTCCGGGACCGGGACTAGCGGGAGGACAGCAGATACGCAGTATTTT. The full variable domain, completed using reference TRBV7-8 and TRBJ2-3, is GAGVSQSPRYKVAKRGQDVALRCDPISGHVSLFWYQQALGQGPEFLTYFQNEAQLDKSGLPSDRFFAERPEGSVSTLKIQRTQQEDSAVYLCASSSGTGTSGRTADTQYFGPGTRLTVL.

This clonotype appeared many times. The gene calls are TRBV29-1 and TRBJ1-2; a weak D match, TRBD1 (5 bases). The length of the CDR3 is 13 residues. The V gene's germline CDR1 is SQVTM and CDR2 ANQGSEA. V was clipped by 7 bases and J by 4 bases, with 16 bases between them. CDR3 nucleotides: TGCAGCGCTGGCCCGGGGGTGCTCTATGGCTACACCTTC. This translates into CSAGPGVLYGYTF.

This clonotype came up a few times. The chain joins TRBV20-1 to TRBJ2-1; weak D call: TRBD2 (5 bases). V lost 3 bases and J 5 bases, leaving 14 bases between the germline ends. This CDR3 is 14 amino acids long. Looked up from germline, CDR1 is DFQATT and CDR2 is SNEGSKA (reference sequence). As DNA, the CDR3 is TGCAGTGCTAGTTGGCTAAGGCGGGACAATGAGCAGTTCTTC. Translating it yields CSASWLRRDNEQFF.

J is TRBJ2-1 and V is TRBV5-1; TRBD2 agrees at 9 bases. The CDR3 sequence is 17 residues long. V was pared by 1 base and J by 4 bases, with 9 bases of the junction left unmatched. Germline V gene lookup returns CDR1 SGHRS and CDR2 YFSETQ. CDR3 protein: CASSLLTSGRLYNEQFF. The DNA of the CDR3 is TGCGCCAGCAGCTTGTTGACTAGCGGCCGACTTTACAATGAGCAGTTCTTC.

The rearrangement joins TRBV20-1 to TRBJ1-3; 7 nucleotides match TRBD1. This CDR3 spans 18 amino acids. Germline lookup yields CDR1 DFQATT and CDR2 SNEGSKA (reference sequence). V lost 6 bases, J lost 0 bases, and 17 bases stayed unmatched. The CDR3 sequence is CSAESDRDNLYSGNTIYF. CDR3 DNA: TGCAGTGCCGAATCAGACAGGGATAACCTCTACTCTGGAAACACCATATATTTT.

This chain links TRBV7-2 with TRBJ2-1, with TRBD1 identical over 7 bases. The CDR3 length is 15 residues. V gave up 3 bases and J gave up 2 bases; unmatched junction bases: 4. Germline-derived CDR1 and CDR2 are SGHTA and FQGNSA. CDR3 region: CASSFFQGAYNEQFF. As DNA, the CDR3 is TGTGCCAGCAGCTTTTTTCAGGGGGCCTACAATGAGCAGTTCTTC.

There are a few counts of this clonotype. The gene calls are TRBV27 and TRBJ1-5; a weak D match, TRBD1 (6 bases). CDR3 length: 12 amino acids. Germline V CDR1 and CDR2: MNHEY, SMNVEV (reference sequence). V was trimmed by 7 bases and J by 4 bases, leaving 8 bases between them. CDR3 nucleotides: TGTGCCAGCAACACAGGGAATCAGCCCCAGCATTTT. This translates into CASNTGNQPQHF.

This clonotype was picked up many times. The chain is built from TRBV10-3 and TRBJ2-5; no firm D call. This CDR3 comprises 13 residues. V shed 3 bases and J shed 5 bases, with 10 bases lying between them. CDR1 and CDR2 (germline): ENHRY, SYGVKD. The CDR3 nucleotides read TGTGCCATCAGTGAAGATCCCTTGGAGACCCAGTACTTC. The encoded protein is CAISEDPLETQYF.

The chain recombines TRBV10-2 with TRBJ2-7; 8 nucleotides agree with TRBD1. J lost 5 bases, V lost 3 bases, and 21 bases had no gene match. The CDR3 totals 19 residues. The germline gives CDR1 WSHSY, CDR2 SAAADI. The CDR3 coding sequence is TGCGCCAGCAGTGATCCGGACAGGGCCGTAAGGTGGGGACGGGACGAGCAGTACTTC. This gives the protein CASSDPDRAVRWGRDEQYF.

The rearrangement joins TRBV12-3 or TRBV12-4 to TRBJ2-2; 8 bases fit TRBD2. This CDR3 is 16 amino acids long. Trimming at V came to 3 bases and at J to 6 bases, leaving 9 bases not matched to a gene. The CDR3 nucleotides read TGTGCCAGCAGTTTTCCAGCGGGAGTCGAGGCCGGGGAGCTGTTTTTT. Translated, it gives CASSFPAGVEAGELFF.

The J gene is TRBJ1-2, the V gene TRBV29-1, with 7 nucleotides matching TRBD1. V was pared by 7 bases and J by 5 bases, with 7 bases of the junction left unmatched. The CDR3 is 12 residues long. The germline V gene has CDR1 SQVTM and CDR2 ANQGSEA. CDR3 in amino acids: CSGTGQPYGYTF. In nucleotides, the CDR3 is TGCAGCGGGACGGGACAGCCTTATGGCTACACCTTC.

The CDR3 is CSARGRDNSPLHF. The CDR3 DNA is TGCAGTGCTAGAGGCAGGGATAATTCACCCCTCCACTTT. The chain employs TRBV20-1 and TRBJ1-6, with D perhaps matching TRBD1 (5 bases). Germline assignment: CDR1 DFQATT and CDR2 SNEGSKA (reference sequence). The CDR3 runs to 13 residues. Trimming left V 1 base short and J 5 bases short, with 6 bases between.